This T cell receptor beta chain was sequenced for a study of PD-1 blockade in classical Hodgkin lymphoma (dated by TCRdb to about 2020). In terms of the full investigation: Nivolumab dosing was 3 mg/kg intravenously every 2 weeks, continuing until either disease progression or unacceptable toxicity. A peripheral blood immune signature of response to PD-1 blockade in classical Hodgkin lymphoma was defined using TCR beta sequencing and CyTOF. The paper as a whole reports these results and caveats: By C4D1, a significant rise was seen in CD4+ TCR diversity but not in CD8+ TCR diversity (p=0.0027 vs p=0.16), and the rise was most apparent among complete responders (p=0.02). Trial patients achieving complete response had baseline diversity similar to newly diagnosed patients, whereas partial responders and progressors had significantly lower diversity. Lower diversity was observed in patients in whom nivolumab was started less than 1 year after ASCT, and these patients were excluded from later analyses so that confounding by immune reconstitution would be avoided. Newly diagnosed patients were reported to have lower baseline TCR diversity than healthy donors, and relapsed/refractory patients were reported to have lower baseline TCR diversity still. The study was limited to a single clinical trial cohort, and causes of repertoire differences, possibly disease activity or prior therapy, remained undefined.

CDR1 and CDR2 (MNHEY, SMNVEV) derive from the germline V gene (reference sequence). The CDR3 covers 13 residues, taking in both the cysteine and the phenylalanine. Solely the CDR3 DNA is kept, with 39 bases framed from the first base. V was cut back by 3 bases and J by 4 bases, leaving a gap of 7 bases between them. Per the publication, the time point label means: cycle 2 day 1 (C2D1) of nivolumab. Every trial patient had relapsed after autologous stem cell transplantation, and cohorts A, B and C differed in prior brentuximab vedotin exposure. A total of fewer than 65 patients with relapsed/refractory classical Hodgkin lymphoma made up the trial cohort, and each patient's best overall response was complete response, partial response or progressive disease. Single-agent nivolumab was administered to trial patients in the multi-cohort phase II CheckMate 205 trial. An independent review committee assessed best overall response by applying the 2007 International Working Group response criteria. Trial PBMCs were collected immediately before nivolumab initiation (C1D1) and during therapy at cycle 2 day 1 and cycle 4 day 1. Peripheral blood was collected in 8 mL Vacutainer Cell Preparation Tubes, from which PBMCs were isolated by centrifugation and then cryopreserved.

Genomic DNA was extracted with the Qiagen DNeasy kit from unsorted PBMCs and from negatively selected CD4+ and CD8+ fractions. Amplification of TCR beta CDR3 regions was done by immunoSEQ multiplex PCR with primers that anneal to V and J segments. A synthetic immune receptor repertoire was used to minimize amplification bias, and any remaining bias was removed computationally after sequencing. Processing in the source paper ran as follows. Repertoire diversity was quantified as the Shannon entropy index using custom Python scripts. The unsorted, CD4+ and CD8+ repertoires were each analyzed separately, with the exception of combined analyses, where CD4+ and CD8+ sequences were merged in silico. A clone counted as expanded when the clone's frequency after treatment rose at least 2-fold relative to C1D1, and clones undetected at baseline were given a pseudocount of 0.5. Singleton clones were defined as clones with 0 or 1 copy at C1D1, and non-singleton clones were defined as clones with 2 or more copies. Clones expanded in unsorted samples were assigned a CD4+, CD8+ or unknown annotation through matching of protein sequences in sorted samples from the same patient. Wilcoxon tests on paired samples were used to test changes in diversity from C1D1 to C4D1. Imported from immuneACCESS, the table was reduced by TCRdb to in-frame sequences with V and J called. These copies leave out some clones; in studies compared against another copy, an unresolved V gene accounts for under half, and the cause of the remainder is not known. The D gene and trimming were derived from the DNA, and the V and J assignments and clone size from that table. For this sample the table gives about 27,000 clones, of which under 85% were detected only once. The ten largest clones add up to 35% of the sample.

A word on this clone: The antigen this receptor binds is unknown. Qualities for individual bases were not recorded, and no much larger clone is one base off.

The chain is encoded by TRBV27 joined to TRBJ1-3, with TRBD1 as a weak D call on 5 bases. This specimen consisted of peripheral blood mononuclear cells (PBMCs), obtained before the second cycle of nivolumab. The source is a human donor with classical Hodgkin lymphoma. The sequence in DNA is TGTGCCAGCAGTTTCAGGGAGGGAAACACCATATATTTT. Translation gives CASSFREGNTIYF.